This paragraph reports one T cell receptor (beta chain). Recruitment covered about 26 US areas and drew participants whose ages spanned roughly 18 to 89 years. The data originate from a study of blood T cell repertoires in COVID-19. Turning to the study itself: T cells, B-cell-depleted T cells, or PBMCs provided the cDNA or gDNA that served as material.

In germline, CDR1 is LGHNA, CDR2 YNFKEQ. Trimming removed 1 base from V and 7 bases from J, with 16 bases in between. The CDR3 totals 15 residues. Sequenced by immunoSEQ multiplex PCR; TCRdb stores in-frame clones only, minus some. The sample yields approximately 250,000 clones, about 89% seen once. This clonotype originated in a woman in her twenties or thirties who had recovered from COVID-19. The sample was PBMCs or T cells enriched from blood (not recorded which). V gene TRBV4-2 combines with J gene TRBJ1-2; weak D call: TRBD1 (5 bases). The CDR3 DNA reads as TGTGCCAGCAGCCAAGTTCCAGGGAAGGACGTTGGCTACACCTTC. Translating it yields CASSQVPGKDVGYTF.